Below are 20 T cell receptor beta chains sequenced from a single sample in a study of T cell repertoires in cytomegalovirus infection. TCRdb reprocessed the reads via MiXCR and lists one record per CDR3 protein. The sample comprises fewer than 850,000 distinct CDR3 sequences, just under 30% of which are singletons, and 13% rests with the top ten. The antigens of these receptors remain unknown. The source was cultured CD8+ T cells from PBMCs, collected from culture after CMV antigen stimulation. These TCRs come from a human donor in good health (CMV status not recorded). Some clones in this sample may be carry-over from other donors' samples.

The CDR3 is CASSQFGRGPTQYF. CDR3 nucleotide sequence: TGTGCCAGCAGCCAATTCGGGCGGGGACCCACGCAGTATTTT. The chain is built from TRBV4-2 and TRBJ2-3; the D gene is possibly TRBD2 (6 bases). Germline V lookup: CDR1 LGHNA, CDR2 YNFKEQ. V was shortened by 2 bases and J by 9 bases, with 15 bases between the two germline ends. CDR3 length: 14 residues.

This clonotype was seen more than once but under ten times. Here the CDR3 reads CASSYERTGVYGYTF. The CDR3 DNA reads TGTGCCAGCAGTTACGAAAGGACAGGGGTCTATGGCTACACCTTC. The chain is built from TRBV6-2 or TRBV6-3 and TRBJ1-2; 9 bases agree with TRBD1. The J segment lost 4 bases and the V segment lost 2 bases, leaving 5 bases of the junction unmatched. This CDR3 has 15 amino acids. The V gene's germline CDR1 is MNHEY and CDR2 SVGEGT.

The sample holds a few counts of this clonotype. The chain employs TRBV7-9 and TRBJ1-2; D is ambiguous. The CDR3 is 14 residues long. CDR1 is SEHNR and CDR2 is FQNEAQ in the germline V gene (reference sequence). V lost 1 base and J lost 4, with 10 bases in between. The CDR3, as DNA: TGTGCCAGCAGCTTAGGTCGCCGTGGCTATGGCTACACCTTC. This gives the protein CASSLGRRGYGYTF. Drawing the rest from reference TRBV7-9 and TRBJ1-2, the complete variable domain is DTGVSQNPRHKITKRGQNVTFRCDPISEHNRLYWYRQTLGQGPEFLTYFQNEAQLEKSRLLSDRFSAERPKGSFSTLEIQRTEQGDSAMYLCASSLGRRGYGYTFGSGTRLTVV.

The rearrangement links TRBV10-3 to TRBJ1-2; no clear D gene. CDR3 size: 14 residues. The V gene's germline CDR1 is ENHRY and CDR2 SYGVKD. Between the trimmed V and J ends, which lost 3 bases and 1 base, there was a span of 9 bases. The CDR3 reads CAISDKNDNYGYTF. The DNA of the CDR3 is TGTGCCATCAGTGATAAAAATGATAACTATGGCTACACCTTC.

The chain employs TRBV19 and TRBJ2-3, with D possibly being TRBD1 (5 bases). This CDR3 has 14 residues. From germline, CDR1 is LNHDA and CDR2 SQIVND (reference sequence). Trimming removed 10 bases at V and 6 bases at J, with 20 bases between. The CDR3 spells CATLGLPDQDTQYF. Written as DNA, the CDR3 is TGTGCCACCCTGGGGCTTCCGGACCAGGATACGCAGTATTTT.

The chain employs TRBV19 and TRBJ1-6; 7 bases are a match to TRBD1. The CDR3 loop spans 14 amino acids. V dropped 8 bases and J dropped 4; count of bases not matched to a gene: 5. CDR1 LNHDA and CDR2 SQIVND come from the germline V gene (reference sequence). CDR3 DNA sequence: TGTGCCAGTTCACAGGGGAAGTATAATTCACCCCTCCACTTT. It translates to CASSQGKYNSPLHF.

The J gene is TRBJ2-1, the V gene TRBV29-1; a possible D gene is TRBD2 (7 bases). Trimming removed 4 bases from V and 4 bases from J, with 11 bases in between. CDR1 SQVTM and CDR2 ANQGSEA come from the germline V gene. The CDR3 extends over 13 amino acids. The CDR3 region has the DNA TGCAGCGTTGGGGGGGGCCATTACAATGAGCAGTTCTTC. Its protein product is CSVGGGHYNEQFF.

The chain is built from TRBV2 and TRBJ2-7; no definite D call. This CDR3 is built from 12 residues. Trimming took off 3 bases at V and 6 bases at J, with 9 bases between the two ends. CDR1 and CDR2 from the germline V gene are SNHLY and FYNNEI. CDR3 bases: TGTGCCAGCAGTGATAGGGCCCTCGAGCAGTACTTC. Translation gives CASSDRALEQYF.

This chain links TRBV7-9 with TRBJ2-3, with 8 bases identical to TRBD2. The length of the CDR3 is 16 residues. Germline assignment: CDR1 SEHNR and CDR2 FQNEAQ (reference sequence). Germline trimming cut 5 bases from V and 1 base from J; bases unmatched to any gene: 8. The CDR3, as DNA: TGTGCCAGCAGCGAGATAGGACTAGCAGGCACAGATACGCAGTATTTT. Residues: CASSEIGLAGTDTQYF.

This clonotype has just one count. V usage is TRBV6-5 and J usage is TRBJ2-1; possibly TRBD1 for D (6 bases). The CDR3 sequence is 15 residues long. Deletions cut 0 bases from V and 3 bases from J, with 9 bases between. The germline V gene encodes CDR1 MNHEY and CDR2 SVGAGI. Here the CDR3 DNA reads TGTGCCAGCAGTTACTCGACAGGACACTACAATGAGCAGTTCTTC. Translating gives CASSYSTGHYNEQFF.

The J gene is TRBJ2-4, the V gene TRBV6-1, with TRBD1 identical over 8 bases. Germline V CDR1 and CDR2: MNHNS, SASEGT. The length of the CDR3 is 18 residues. Trimming at V came to 6 bases and at J to 1 base, leaving 14 bases not matched to a gene. DNA of the CDR3: TGTGCCAGCAGGCCCTACATGACAGGGGATGTGGCCAAAAACATTCAGTACTTC. As protein: CASRPYMTGDVAKNIQYF.

This clonotype was seen a few times. V and J are TRBV12-3 or TRBV12-4 and TRBJ2-3, with 8 bases that match TRBD2. The V gene end was trimmed by 10 bases and the J gene end by 0 bases; junction bases not matched to a gene: 12. The length of the CDR3 is 16 residues. In nucleotides, the CDR3 is TGTGCCACTGCGGGACTAGAGGAATATAGCACAGATACGCAGTATTTT. It encodes CATAGLEEYSTDTQYF.

In this sample, this clonotype turned up many times. The gene calls are TRBV7-2 and TRBJ2-1, with a possible D match to TRBD1 (6 bases). CDR3 length: 13 residues. V gave up 3 bases and J gave up 7 bases, with 10 bases separating them. Germline lookup yields CDR1 SGHTA and CDR2 FQGNSA. The CDR3 bases are TGTGCCAGCAGCTTGAACAGGGTGAATGAGCAGTTCTTC. This encodes CASSLNRVNEQFF.

This clonotype appeared a few times. This rearrangement joins TRBV25-1 to TRBJ1-1; D not resolved. The V end lost 0 bases, the J end lost 3 bases, and 20 bases lay between the germline ends. From germline, CDR1 is MGHDK and CDR2 SYGVNS. The CDR3 extends over 18 amino acids. CDR3 protein: CASSEYFGENVGYTEAFF. The CDR3, as DNA: TGTGCCAGCAGTGAATATTTTGGGGAAAACGTGGGGTACACTGAAGCTTTCTTT.

J is TRBJ2-1 and V is TRBV7-9; 7 bases are a match to TRBD2. CDR1 and CDR2 (germline): SEHNR, FQNEAQ (reference sequence). V shed 4 bases, J shed 4 bases, and the junction held 7 bases outside the gene matches. The CDR3 has 15 residues. CDR3 nucleotide sequence: TGTGCCAGCAGCTGGCCGGGGGAGGGATACAATGAGCAGTTCTTC. Translating it yields CASSWPGEGYNEQFF. Full variable domain (missing parts from reference TRBV7-9 and TRBJ2-1): DTGVSQNPRHKITKRGQNVTFRCDPISEHNRLYWYRQTLGQGPEFLTYFQNEAQLEKSRLLSDRFSAERPKGSFSTLEIQRTEQGDSAMYLCASSWPGEGYNEQFFGPGTRLTVL.

The chain combines TRBV27 with TRBJ1-6, with D unclear. CDR1 and CDR2 from the germline V gene are MNHEY and SMNVEV (reference sequence). CDR3 length equals 16 residues. Trimming took 8 bases from V and 6 from J, leaving 20 bases between them. CDR3 loop: CASGLRRAPSNSPLHF. The CDR3 DNA sequence: TGTGCCAGCGGTCTCCGACGGGCCCCTTCTAATTCACCCCTCCACTTT.

This chain links TRBV7-4 with TRBJ2-5; D is ambiguous. Germline CDR1 and CDR2: SGHVT and SQSDAQ. Trimming cost V 5 bases and J 3 bases, with 16 bases left between them. The CDR3 totals 15 residues. This CDR3 reads CASSLGPRLEETQYF. The CDR3 DNA reads as TGTGCCAGCAGCCTTGGCCCGAGGCTGGAAGAGACCCAGTACTTC.

This sequence joins TRBV7-6 and TRBJ1-5, with a tentative D call TRBD1 (5 bases). V lost 5 bases and J 1 base, leaving 18 bases between the germline ends. Germline V gives CDR1 SGHVS, CDR2 FNYEAQ. The CDR3 loop spans 17 amino acids. CDR3: CASSQFQGAGSNQPQHF. The DNA for the CDR3 is TGTGCCAGCAGCCAATTTCAGGGTGCGGGGAGCAATCAGCCCCAGCATTTT.

For the CDR3, the DNA is TGTGCCAGCAGTCGAAGCCGTAGCTCCTATAATTCACCCCTCCACTTT. This codes for CASSRSRSSYNSPLHF. The chain is built from TRBV27 and TRBJ1-6; D not certain. This CDR3 has 16 amino acids. V was cut by 5 bases and J by 0 bases, with 11 bases left in between. The germline V gene has CDR1 MNHEY and CDR2 SMNVEV (reference sequence).

This clonotype was seen a handful of times. The chain carries TRBV4-1 and TRBJ1-4; tentative D call: TRBD1 (5 bases). The CDR3 is 15 amino acids. The germline V gene encodes CDR1 MGHRA and CDR2 YSYEKL. Trimming cost V 4 bases and J 8 bases, with 17 bases left between them. The chain's CDR3 is CASSPRQGIREKLFF. The DNA for the CDR3 is TGCGCCAGCAGCCCCCGTCAGGGAATTCGGGAAAAACTGTTTTTT.